This T cell receptor beta chain was documented in a study of T cells in Graves' hyperthyroidism and ophthalmopathy. Study results and limitations: Model predictions of ophthalmopathy came a median around 6.5 months before onset. Blood samples included most of the expanded thyroid clonotypes exceeding 0.001.

About this clonotype itself: Its antigen is unknown.

From RNA transcripts, TCR beta CDR3 regions were amplified. First-round RT-PCR targeting the TCR CDR3 was performed with the HTBI primer set. TCRdb called the multiplex PCR reads again in MiXCR, with one record for every CDR3 protein. The data contain fewer than 750,000 distinct CDR3 sequences, roughly 50% of them singletons. The CDR3 has 15 amino acids. Trimming shortened V by 7 bases and J by 4 bases, and 16 bases separated the two germline ends. CDR1 is MNHEY, CDR2 SVGAGI, per germline. The sequenced sample was peripheral blood or thyroid tissue (not recorded which). The gene calls are TRBV6-5 and TRBJ1-4; D is undetermined. The receptor was derived from a woman under 30 with Graves' hyperthyroidism. CDR3 nucleotides: TGTGCCAGCACCCGAGTGACGGGAGATAATGAAAAACTGTTTTTT. As protein: CASTRVTGDNEKLFF.